These T cell receptor beta chains were read from a single sample in a study of blood T cell repertoires in COVID-19. The assay was immunoSEQ multiplex PCR, and TCRdb's table has in-frame clones only and misses some. The table shows some 210,000 clones, with roughly 87% occurring only once. Sequenced sample: PBMCs or T cells enriched from blood (not recorded which). Source of these receptors: a man aged 18 to 29 with acute COVID-19. Both conserved end residues are part of each CDR3. The D gene is left open where the match is weak. A row's size may be missing; if present it is once, few, many or a size class.

TRBJ2-1	TRBD1	14	TRBV10-3	-	CAISESGTVNEQFF	TGTGCCATCAGTGAGTCAGGGACAGTCAATGAGCAGTTCTTC
TRBJ2-1	-	15	TRBV23-1	once	CASSPHRDSYNEQFF	TGCGCCAGCAGCCCCCATCGAGACTCCTACAATGAGCAGTTCTTC
TRBJ2-1	-	14	TRBV19	many	CASSRGGTYNEQFF	TGTGCCAGTAGTAGGGGTGGGACTTACAATGAGCAGTTCTTC
TRBJ1-4	-	14	TRBV7-9	-	CASSLRARDEKLFF	TGTGCCAGCAGCCTCAGGGCGCGAGATGAAAAACTGTTTTTT
TRBJ2-7	-	13	TRBV12-1	-	CASTLAGLYEQYF	TGTGCCTCAACTTTAGCGGGCTTATACGAGCAGTACTTC
TRBJ1-1	TRBD1	14	TRBV11-3	-	CASSNRQGNTEAFF	TGTGCCAGCAGCAATCGACAGGGGAACACTGAAGCTTTCTTT
TRBJ2-1	-	15	TRBV21-1	once	CASSSLASGTDEQFF	TGTGCCAGCAGCTCCCTCGCTAGCGGGACCGATGAGCAGTTCTTC
TRBJ1-5	-	15	TRBV23-1	many	CASSQQQSSNQPQHF	TGCGCCAGCAGTCAACAACAGAGTAGCAATCAGCCCCAGCATTTT
TRBJ2-3	-	13	TRBV9	-	CASSVTPGDTQYF	TGTGCCAGCAGCGTCACCCCGGGAGATACGCAGTATTTT
TRBJ2-3	TRBD1	16	TRBV29-1	few	CSVEGQDREYPDTQYF	TGCAGCGTTGAAGGTCAGGACAGGGAATATCCCGATACGCAGTATTTT
TRBJ2-5	TRBD2	15	TRBV28	-	CASSPSLAGQETQYF	TGTGCCAGCAGTCCATCACTAGCGGGTCAAGAGACCCAGTACTTC
TRBJ2-1	TRBD2	15	TRBV30	-	CAWSVGSGGPYEQFF	TGTGCCTGGAGTGTAGGGTCGGGAGGGCCTTACGAGCAGTTCTTC
TRBJ1-5	-	11	TRBV28	-	CASSGNQPQHF	TGTGCCTCTAGTGGAAATCAGCCCCAGCATTTT
TRBJ1-1	-	14	TRBV3-1/TRBV3-2	-	CASRRGQLNTEAFF	TGTGCCAGCAGACGAGGACAGTTGAACACTGAAGCTTTCTTT
TRBJ1-4	-	17	TRBV6-6	-	CASSPTRVHATNEKLFF	TGTGCCAGCAGTCCAACCCGGGTGCACGCAACTAATGAAAAACTGTTTTTT
TRBJ2-4	TRBD1	18	TRBV6-1	-	CASSEVYGTGGNKNIQYF	TGTGCCAGCAGTGAAGTGTATGGGACAGGGGGGAATAAAAACATTCAGTACTTC
TRBJ2-7	-	15	TRBV4-3	once	CASSPNPASRYEQYF	TGCGCCAGCAGCCCAAACCCAGCGTCTCGCTACGAGCAGTACTTC
TRBJ1-4	TRBD1	15	TRBV28	-	CASSPRTGGDEKLFF	TGTGCCAGCAGTCCACGTACAGGGGGCGATGAAAAACTGTTTTTT
TRBJ1-1	-	15	TRBV24-1	-	CATSSGAGARTEAFF	TGTGCCACCAGCTCTGGGGCAGGGGCGCGGACTGAAGCTTTCTTT
TRBJ1-2	TRBD1	13	TRBV6-5	-	CATKGQADYGYTF	TGTGCCACGAAAGGACAGGCCGACTATGGCTACACCTTC
TRBJ2-2	-	18	TRBV27	-	CASSFGTDLSLNTGELFF	TGTGCCAGCAGTTTTGGTACAGACCTATCTCTGAACACCGGGGAGCTGTTTTTT
TRBJ1-6	TRBD1	15	TRBV7-2	-	CASSYRQGANSPLHF	TGTGCCAGCAGTTATAGACAGGGGGCTAATTCACCCCTCCACTTT
TRBJ1-2	-	14	TRBV4-1	-	CASSPSARLSGYTF	TGCGCCAGCAGCCCCTCCGCTCGGTTGTCCGGCTACACCTTC
TRBJ1-2	-	18	TRBV11-2	-	CASTLGRDGSLGEYGYTF	TGTGCCAGCACACTGGGGCGGGACGGGAGCTTAGGGGAATATGGCTACACCTTC
TRBJ2-1	-	15	TRBV7-2	-	CASSLALPGDNEQFF	TGTGCCAGCAGCTTAGCCCTCCCAGGGGACAATGAGCAGTTCTTC
TRBJ2-3	TRBD1	17	TRBV5-1	-	CASSLPSRDSFTDTQYF	TGCGCCAGCAGCTTACCCTCCAGGGACAGTTTCACAGATACGCAGTATTTT